This T cell receptor (beta chain) was recovered during a study of CD8+ T cells in alopecia areata. Trimming cost V 2 bases and J 0 bases, with 11 bases left between them. CDR3 length equals 17 residues. The germline V gene encodes CDR1 KGHSH and CDR2 LQKENI. Reverse transcribed after extraction, RNA yielded cDNA as the sequencing template. Here immunoSEQ multiplex PCR was the method, and the copy in TCRdb shows in-frame clones only, minus some. Among approximately 280,000 clones listed, nearly 60% were seen once. As for this clone: The antigen is not known.

Noted treatment: oral pan-JAK inhibitor, 5-10 mg twice daily. Sampling of alopecia areata patients yielded lesional scalp punch biopsies as well as peripheral blood. Study results and caveats: Many expanded lesional clones persisted in scalp and blood during tofacitinib treatment. Tofacitinib significantly decreased scalp clonality and expanded CD8+ clones among top 100.

The rearrangement uses TRBV18 and TRBJ1-6, with D unresolved. The source material was CD4+ T cells sorted from blood, sampled at week 24, from a patient treated with tofacitinib. This TCR was sampled from a human donor with alopecia areata. The CDR3 spells CASSPTLLSSYNSPLHF. The CDR3 bases are TGTGCCAGCTCACCAACGCTCCTGAGCTCCTATAATTCACCCCTCCACTTT.